These 17 T cell receptor beta chains share one sample of origin, sequenced in a study of blood T cell repertoires in COVID-19. Assay: immunoSEQ multiplex PCR; the TCRdb copy retains only in-frame clones and omits some. The top ten clones hold about 8.6% of a sample with 150,000 or so clones, around 84% of them seen once. Sequencing was performed on PBMCs or T cells enriched from blood (not recorded which). Receptors were obtained from a woman aged 50 to 60 who had recovered from COVID-19.

The chain joins TRBV5-6 to TRBJ2-1; 12 nucleotides line up with TRBD1. Germline CDR1 reads SGHDT; CDR2 reads YYEEEE. The CDR3 is made up of 15 amino acids. Trimming took 6 bases from V and 8 from J; bases not matched to a gene: 9. The CDR3 DNA is TGTGCCAGCACCCTGACGGGACAGGGGGCCTATGAGCAGTTCTTC. Amino acid sequence: CASTLTGQGAYEQFF.

The chain recombines TRBV28 with TRBJ1-5; maybe TRBD1 (6 bases). Deletions cut 3 bases from V and 9 bases from J, with 18 bases between. Germline values: CDR1 MDHEN, CDR2 SYDVKM. The CDR3 loop spans 15 amino acids. The DNA of the CDR3 is TGTGCCAGCAGTTTCGCGAGAGGGGAGGGGGGGCCCCAGCATTTT. Translated, it gives CASSFARGEGGPQHF. Filled out from reference TRBV28 and TRBJ1-5, the complete variable domain reads DVKVTQSSRYLVKRTGEKVFLECVQDMDHENMFWYRQDPGLGLRLIYFSYDVKMKEKGDIPEGYSVSREKKERFSLILESASTNQTSMYLCASSFARGEGGPQHFGDGTRLSIL.

The chain is built from TRBV28 and TRBJ2-2; 8 bases align to TRBD2. The CDR3 consists of 16 residues. Germline loops: CDR1 MDHEN, CDR2 SYDVKM. The V gene end was trimmed by 6 bases and the J gene end by 1 base; junction bases not matched to a gene: 7. In DNA form, the CDR3 reads TGTGCCAGCAGCCCTAGAACTAGCGGGAACACCGGGGAGCTGTTTTTT. Residues: CASSPRTSGNTGELFF.

This sequence joins TRBV5-8 and TRBJ1-2; 7 bases are a match to TRBD1. Germline CDR1 SGHTS, CDR2 YDEGEE. The CDR3 covers 14 residues. With V trimmed by 4 bases and J by 4 bases, 7 bases remained unmatched. This chain's CDR3 is CASSKQGIPYGYTF. As DNA, the CDR3 is TGTGCCAGCAGCAAACAGGGGATCCCCTATGGCTACACCTTC.

Of note for this clone: The germline gene is not matched at one end of the junction; a read error may be the cause. V usage is TRBV7-7 and J usage is TRBJ2-5; 10 bases match TRBD2. The germline CDR1 and CDR2 sequences are SSHAT and FNYEAQ (reference sequence). The CDR3 sequence is 15 residues long. As DNA, the CDR3 is TGTGCTAGCAGCTTAGGGACTAGCGCTCAAGAGACCCAGTACTTC. Its translation is CASSLGTSAQETQYF.

V and J are TRBV20-1 and TRBJ2-7, with a possible D match to TRBD2 (5 bases). There are 14 residues in the CDR3. The germline CDR1 and CDR2 sequences are DFQATT and SNEGSKA (reference sequence). Trimming took off 3 bases at V and 0 bases at J, with 12 bases between the two ends. The CDR3 DNA sequence: TGCAGTGCTAGTAGGCCGGGGAACTCCTACGAGCAGTACTTC. Translated, it gives CSASRPGNSYEQYF.

The rearrangement uses TRBV23-1 and TRBJ1-5; D call uncertain. TRBV23-1 is an ORF, and what it does is uncertain. The CDR3 loop spans 16 amino acids. V lost 11 bases and J lost 5, with 25 bases in between. CDR3 loop: CASPPCGKAFDQPQHF. Written as DNA, the CDR3 is TGCGCCTCCCCCCCGTGCGGTAAGGCTTTTGATCAGCCCCAGCATTTT.

The V call is TRBV11-3, the J call TRBJ1-1; 11 nucleotides match TRBD1. Germline V CDR1 and CDR2: SGHNT, YENEEA. V gave up 5 bases and J gave up 6 bases; unmatched junction bases: 5. The CDR3 sequence is 14 residues long. The CDR3 bases are TGTGCCAGCAGCCGCGGGGACAGGGGGTCTGAAGCTTTCTTT. Residues: CASSRGDRGSEAFF.

V is TRBV24-1 and J is TRBJ2-3, with 12 bases matching TRBD2. This CDR3 has 16 residues. V was clipped by 1 base and J by 7 bases; unmatched bases: 5. The V gene's germline CDR1 is KGHDR and CDR2 SFDVKD. The CDR3 DNA is TGTGCCACCAGTGATTTTTCTAGCGGGAGGGCGAATACGCAGTATTTT. This translates into CATSDFSSGRANTQYF.

DNA of the CDR3: TGTGCCACCAGCAGAGGTAACAGGCAGACCGAGCAGTACTTC. This gives the protein CATSRGNRQTEQYF. This chain joins TRBV15 and TRBJ2-7; a possible D gene is TRBD1 (5 bases). Germline V gene sequence: CDR1 LNHNV, CDR2 YYDKDF (reference sequence). The CDR3 runs to 14 residues. Trimming took off 1 base at V and 6 bases at J, with 13 bases between the two ends.

This clone showed up just a few times. This chain connects TRBV7-9 to TRBJ2-2; 7 nucleotides agree with TRBD1. Trimming removed 5 bases from V and 2 bases from J; junction bases left unmatched: 8. Germline loops: CDR1 SEHNR, CDR2 FQNEAQ (reference sequence). The CDR3 is 16 amino acids. The CDR3 region is CASSLSGTANTGELFF. CDR3 nucleotides: TGTGCCAGCAGCCTTTCCGGGACAGCTAACACCGGGGAGCTGTTTTTT.

This chain connects TRBV5-5 to TRBJ1-2, with a weak D call TRBD1 (6 bases). Germline V gene sequence: CDR1 SGHKS, CDR2 YYEKEE (reference sequence). The CDR3 covers 14 residues. V was trimmed by 4 bases and J by 6 bases, leaving 16 bases between them. CDR3: CASSNQGILNGYTF. The CDR3 nucleotides are TGTGCCAGCAGCAACCAGGGGATCCTGAATGGCTACACCTTC.

This chain uses TRBV20-1 with TRBJ2-5, with no clear D. This CDR3 has 12 amino acids. The V end lost 3 bases, the J end lost 5 bases, and 10 bases lay between the germline ends. CDR1 DFQATT and CDR2 SNEGSKA come from the germline V gene (reference sequence). This chain's CDR3 is CSASPQEETQYF. The CDR3 DNA sequence: TGCAGTGCTAGTCCCCAAGAGGAGACCCAGTACTTC.

The J gene is TRBJ2-5, the V gene TRBV3-1 (or the pseudogene TRBV3-2), with D unresolved. Deletions cut 0 bases from V and 14 bases from J, with 16 bases between. Germline V gene lookup returns CDR1 LGHDT and CDR2 YNNKEL (reference sequence). There are 13 residues in the CDR3. CDR3 bases: TGTGCCAGCAGCCAAGATCTGGAGAGGCAGCCCTACTTC. As protein: CASSQDLERQPYF.

This clone was counted a few times. V gene TRBV19 combines with J gene TRBJ1-6; D is possibly TRBD1 (5 bases). Trimming stripped 3 bases from V and 10 bases from J, with 10 bases between. CDR1 LNHDA and CDR2 SQIVND come from the germline V gene (reference sequence). The CDR3 is 13 residues long. The CDR3: CASSMEGNSPLHF. The CDR3 bases are TGTGCCAGTAGTATGGAGGGGAACTCACCCCTCCACTTT.

This chain links TRBV13 with TRBJ2-1; possible D gene TRBD1, 6 bases. Germline V gene data show CDR1 as PRHDT and CDR2 as FYEKMQ (reference sequence). CDR3 length: 15 residues. Trimming shortened V by 0 bases and J by 12 bases, and 18 bases separated the two germline ends. In nucleotides, the CDR3 is TGTGCCAGCAGCTTAGGAGACAGGAACTTGGGGATGCAGTTCTTC. Its translation: CASSLGDRNLGMQFF.

J is TRBJ1-2 and V is TRBV19; TRBD1 aligns across 10 bases. V dropped 5 bases and J dropped 3; count of bases not matched to a gene: 9. This CDR3 spans 16 amino acids. Germline values: CDR1 LNHDA, CDR2 SQIVND (reference sequence). CDR3 coding DNA: TGTGCCAGTAGTGCCCGATCAGGGACAGGGGACTATGGCTACACCTTC. It yields the protein CASSARSGTGDYGYTF.